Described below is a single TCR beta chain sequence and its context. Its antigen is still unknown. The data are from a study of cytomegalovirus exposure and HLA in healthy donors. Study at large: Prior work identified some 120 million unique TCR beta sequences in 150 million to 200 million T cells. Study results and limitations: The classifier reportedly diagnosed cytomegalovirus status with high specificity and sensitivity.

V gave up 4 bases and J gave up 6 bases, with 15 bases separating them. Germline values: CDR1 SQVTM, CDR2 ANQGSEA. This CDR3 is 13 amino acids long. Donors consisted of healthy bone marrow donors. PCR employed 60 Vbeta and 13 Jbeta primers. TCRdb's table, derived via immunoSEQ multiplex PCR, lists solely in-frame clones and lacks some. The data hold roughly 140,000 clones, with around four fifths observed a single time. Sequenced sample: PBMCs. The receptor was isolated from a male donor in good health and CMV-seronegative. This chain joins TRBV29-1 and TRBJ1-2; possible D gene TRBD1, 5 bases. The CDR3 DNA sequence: TGCAGCGTTGGGGGCGGGGGACGGGATGGCTACACCTTC. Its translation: CSVGGGGRDGYTF.